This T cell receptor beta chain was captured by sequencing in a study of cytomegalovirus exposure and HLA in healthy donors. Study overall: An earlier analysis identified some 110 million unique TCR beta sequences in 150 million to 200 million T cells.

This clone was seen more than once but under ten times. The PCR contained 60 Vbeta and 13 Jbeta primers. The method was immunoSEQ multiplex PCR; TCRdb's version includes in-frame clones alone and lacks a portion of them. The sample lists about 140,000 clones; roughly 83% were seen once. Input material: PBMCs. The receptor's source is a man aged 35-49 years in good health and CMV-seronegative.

The CDR3 here is CASSIRGVGGGYTF. The CDR3 bases are TGTGCCAGCAGCATTAGGGGTGTAGGGGGTGGCTACACCTTC. The chain joins TRBV28 to TRBJ1-2; D might be TRBD1 (6 bases). The CDR3 is 14 residues long. The ends were cut back, 6 bases at V and 7 bases at J, with 18 bases in the middle. In germline, CDR1 is MDHEN, CDR2 SYDVKM.